Presented here are 27 T cell receptor beta chains from one specimen sequenced in a study of immune cell composition in non-small cell lung cancer. Normal lung was taken at the farthest possible site, at least 3 cm from tumour. Measured with immunoSEQ multiplex PCR; TCRdb has only the in-frame clones, and not every one. The sample consists of around 15,000 clones, over 65% of them appearing once. This sample also belongs to another study, concerning CD4 T cells in lung cancer.

The sequenced material came from non-adjacent lung tissue. The receptors were sampled from a human donor with non-small cell lung cancer.

This clone was seen once. The chain employs TRBV7-9 and TRBJ1-6; tentatively, D is TRBD1 (5 bases). Germline V gene sequence: CDR1 SEHNR, CDR2 FQNEAQ (reference sequence). The CDR3 contains 16 residues. V lost 5 bases and J lost 11, with 22 bases in between. In nucleotides, the CDR3 is TGTGCCAGCAGCCCTCTCCCCGGGGCCTTATCTGCACCCCTCCACTTT. Translated, it gives CASSPLPGALSAPLHF.

This clone was recorded once. J is TRBJ1-5 and V is TRBV27; TRBD1 matches 9 bases. Germline V gives CDR1 MNHEY, CDR2 SMNVEV (reference sequence). J was trimmed by 6 bases and V by 4 bases; bases with no gene match: 7. The CDR3 sequence is 15 residues long. The CDR3 region is CASSSQQGARQPQHF. The CDR3, as DNA: TGTGCCAGCAGTTCACAACAGGGGGCGCGTCAGCCCCAGCATTTT.

This chain links TRBV11-3 with TRBJ2-3; 7 bases match TRBD2. The CDR3 spans 12 residues. Germline CDR1 is SGHNT and CDR2 is YENEEA. Germline trimming cut 10 bases from V and 0 bases from J; bases unmatched to any gene: 1. The DNA for the CDR3 is TGTGCCACTAGCGGTAGCACAGATACGCAGTATTTT. Its protein product is CATSGSTDTQYF. The full variable domain, its missing parts supplied by reference TRBV11-3 and TRBJ2-3, is EAGVVQSPRYKIIEKKQPVAFWCNPISGHNTLYWYLQNLGQGPELLIRYENEEAVDDSQLPKDRFSAERLKGVDSTLKIQPAELGDSAVYLCATSGSTDTQYFGPGTRLTVL.

CDR3 amino acids: CASSPRDRGLTSYNEQFF. CDR3 coding DNA: TGCGCCAGCAGCCCCCGGGACAGGGGTCTTACCTCCTACAATGAGCAGTTCTTC. The genes are TRBV4-3 and TRBJ2-1; TRBD1 aligns across 10 bases. The V gene's germline CDR1 is LGHNA and CDR2 YSLEER. V trimming: 4 bases; J trimming: 0 bases; junction bases outside the gene matches: 9. There are 18 residues in the CDR3.

This chain uses TRBV11-2 with TRBJ1-2; 8 nucleotides agree with TRBD1. Germline V gives CDR1 SGHAT, CDR2 FQNNGV. The length of the CDR3 is 13 residues. V was pared by 3 bases and J by 6 bases, with 3 bases of the junction left unmatched. In DNA, the CDR3 is TGTGCCAGCAGCTTGACAGGGGTGGATGGCTACACCTTC. It translates to CASSLTGVDGYTF.

This chain uses TRBV7-9 with TRBJ1-1; D perhaps matches TRBD1 (6 bases). Looked up from germline, CDR1 is SEHNR and CDR2 is FQNEAQ (reference sequence). The CDR3 loop spans 15 amino acids. The V and J ends lost 1 base and 6 bases respectively, with 15 bases between them. CDR3 residues: CASSLDGGRRSEAFF. The CDR3 DNA reads TGTGCCAGCAGCTTAGATGGGGGCCGGAGGTCTGAAGCTTTCTTT.

This clone appeared a few times. The chain combines TRBV7-6 with TRBJ2-2, with 14 bases identical to TRBD2. V was clipped by 5 bases and J by 1 base; unmatched bases: 6. The CDR3 covers 18 residues. Germline V gene sequence: CDR1 SGHVS, CDR2 FNYEAQ. The chain's CDR3 is CASSPYGTSGGNTGELFF. The CDR3 nucleotides read TGTGCCAGCAGCCCCTATGGGACTAGCGGGGGGAACACCGGGGAGCTGTTTTTT.

The chain carries TRBV5-1 and TRBJ2-2; D unclear. V was pared by 4 bases and J by 3 bases, with 7 bases between. This CDR3 is built from 13 residues. Germline values: CDR1 SGHRS, CDR2 YFSETQ. Here the CDR3 reads CASSIGYTGELFF. CDR3 sequence (DNA): TGCGCCAGCAGCATCGGATACACCGGGGAGCTGTTTTTT.

The rearrangement links TRBV19 to TRBJ2-5, with D tentatively TRBD1 or TRBD2 (5 bases each). This CDR3 has 14 amino acids. Looked up from germline, CDR1 is LNHDA and CDR2 is SQIVND (reference sequence). The V end lost 3 bases, the J end lost 2 bases, and 10 bases lay between the germline ends. Written as DNA, the CDR3 is TGTGCCAGTAGTATTGGGGGTAGTCAAGAGACCCAGTACTTC. This sequence encodes CASSIGGSQETQYF.

The chain is built from TRBV19 and TRBJ1-1; no clear D. Germline V gene lookup returns CDR1 LNHDA and CDR2 SQIVND (reference sequence). The CDR3 covers 15 residues. Trimming took off 5 bases at V and 0 bases at J, with 13 bases between the two ends. CDR3 protein: CASSSFEGLNTEAFF. CDR3 sequence (DNA): TGTGCCAGTAGTTCATTCGAGGGCCTGAACACTGAAGCTTTCTTT.

Within the sample, this clone is medium-sized. J is TRBJ1-6 and V is TRBV18; D might be TRBD1 (5 bases). The germline V gene has CDR1 KGHSH and CDR2 LQKENI. V was shortened by 3 bases and J by 7 bases, with 13 bases between the two germline ends. This CDR3 comprises 15 residues. DNA for the CDR3: TGTGCCAGCTCACCCTCAACAGGCCTGAATTCACCCCTCCACTTT. Its translation: CASSPSTGLNSPLHF.

The CDR3 spells CASSLGRSGGRETQYF. The CDR3 DNA sequence: TGCGCCAGCAGCCTCGGGAGGAGCGGGGGCCGGGAGACCCAGTACTTC. The J gene is TRBJ2-5, the V gene TRBV4-3, with TRBD2 matching over 8 bases. Per the germline V gene, CDR1 is LGHNA and CDR2 is YSLEER. With V trimmed by 4 bases and J by 5 bases, 12 bases remained unmatched. The CDR3 contains 16 residues.

This chain's CDR3 is CASSWRQLNTEAFF. As DNA, the CDR3 is TGTGCCAGCAGCTGGAGACAGCTGAACACTGAAGCTTTCTTT. The chain employs TRBV5-5 and TRBJ1-1, with a possible D match to TRBD1 (5 bases). Trimming stripped 3 bases from V and 0 bases from J, with 9 bases between. Per the germline V gene, CDR1 is SGHKS and CDR2 is YYEKEE (reference sequence). This CDR3 is 14 amino acids long.

This chain joins TRBV7-9 and TRBJ2-5; D might be TRBD1 or TRBD2, each matching 7 bases. With 1 base removed from V and 4 bases from J, the gap between germline ends came to 13 bases. The CDR3 spans 15 residues. The V gene's germline CDR1 is SEHNR and CDR2 FQNEAQ (reference sequence). CDR3 bases: TGTGCCAGCAGCTTAGGGGCAGGGGGGGCAGAGACCCAGTACTTC. It yields the protein CASSLGAGGAETQYF. Variable domain in full (rest from reference TRBV7-9 and TRBJ2-5): DTGVSQNPRHKITKRGQNVTFRCDPISEHNRLYWYRQTLGQGPEFLTYFQNEAQLEKSRLLSDRFSAERPKGSFSTLEIQRTEQGDSAMYLCASSLGAGGAETQYFGPGTRLLVL.

Notes on this clone: A read error is possible here, since a much larger clone lies one base away. The chain uses TRBV5-3 and TRBJ1-1; 7 bases match TRBD1. TRBV5-3 belongs to the ORF category, with a function that is uncertain. The CDR3 consists of 13 residues. V trimming: 8 bases; J trimming: 1 base; junction bases outside the gene matches: 5. In DNA form, the CDR3 reads TGTGCCAGCAGGGGGACACGGAACACTGAAGCTTTCTTT. Translated: CASRGTRNTEAFF.

The chain joins TRBV11-3 to TRBJ2-3; D is perhaps TRBD1 (6 bases). This CDR3 is 17 amino acids long. Germline CDR1 and CDR2: SGHNT and YENEEA. The V and J ends lost 4 bases and 1 base respectively, with 18 bases between them. In DNA, the CDR3 is TGTGCCAGCAGCTCCCGGACAGATTCTCGGGGCACAGATACGCAGTATTTT. This gives the protein CASSSRTDSRGTDTQYF.

The chain joins TRBV20-1 to TRBJ1-1, with D possibly matching TRBD1 (5 bases). Trimming pared 6 bases from V and 5 bases from J, leaving 10 bases between. CDR3 length equals 11 residues. The germline CDR1 and CDR2 sequences are DFQATT and SNEGSKA (reference sequence). CDR3 DNA sequence: TGCAGTGCCATGTGGGGGACTGAAGCTTTCTTT. Residues: CSAMWGTEAFF.

V and J are TRBV7-6 and TRBJ1-6, with D unclear. Germline lookup yields CDR1 SGHVS and CDR2 FNYEAQ. The V gene lost 0 bases and the J gene lost 7 bases, with 7 bases spanning the gap. This CDR3 has 14 amino acids. The CDR3, as DNA: TGTGCCAGCAGCTTAGCCCGGCAGAATTCACCCCTCCACTTT. The encoded protein is CASSLARQNSPLHF.

This chain links TRBV5-1 with TRBJ1-1; possibly TRBD1 for D (6 bases). Trimming took 0 bases from V and 0 from J, leaving 12 bases between them. The V gene's germline CDR1 is SGHRS and CDR2 YFSETQ. The CDR3 covers 16 residues. CDR3 residues: CASSLGFTGLNTEAFF. As DNA, the CDR3 is TGCGCCAGCAGCTTGGGTTTTACAGGGCTGAACACTGAAGCTTTCTTT.

The chain recombines TRBV11-3 with TRBJ2-5; 12 positions agree with TRBD2. V lost 7 bases and J lost 5; bases outside the gene matches: 8. CDR3 length: 15 residues. Germline V gene lookup returns CDR1 SGHNT and CDR2 YENEEA. In DNA, the CDR3 is TGTGCCAGCAATCTTCTAGCGGGGGGGTTGGAGACCCAGTACTTC. It translates to CASNLLAGGLETQYF.

With regard to this clone: Being one base from a much bigger clone, this may be a read error. This chain links TRBV7-9 with TRBJ1-1; the D gene is possibly TRBD1 (6 bases). CDR3 length: 12 residues. In germline, CDR1 is SEHNR, CDR2 FQNEAQ (reference sequence). V dropped 3 bases and J dropped 5 bases, with 7 bases sitting between them. CDR3 sequence (DNA): TGTGCCAGCAGCTTGAGGGGGACTGAAGCTTTCTTT. As protein: CASSLRGTEAFF. Full variable domain (remainder filled in from reference TRBV7-9 and TRBJ1-1): DTGVSQNPRHKITKRGQNVTFRCDPISEHNRLYWYRQTLGQGPEFLTYFQNEAQLEKSRLLSDRFSAERPKGSFSTLEIQRTEQGDSAMYLCASSLRGTEAFFGQGTRLTVV.

The chain has TRBV5-6 and TRBJ1-1; D gene unclear. Germline CDR1 and CDR2: SGHDT and YYEEEE. CDR3 length: 15 amino acids. Trimming removed 0 bases from V and 1 base from J, with 10 bases in between. CDR3 region: CASSLGGGWNTEAFF. CDR3 DNA: TGTGCCAGCAGCTTGGGCGGAGGTTGGAACACTGAAGCTTTCTTT.

This clone qualifies as medium-sized. The chain combines TRBV27 with TRBJ2-3; D remains ambiguous. The CDR3 length is 11 residues. Germline V gene sequence: CDR1 MNHEY, CDR2 SMNVEV (reference sequence). The V and J ends lost 11 bases and 0 bases respectively, with 6 bases between them. CDR3 nucleotide sequence: TGTGCCGCTATCAGCACAGATACGCAGTATTTT. Encoded protein: CAAISTDTQYF.

By share of the sample, this clone is large (0.1 to 1%). Other DNA sequences in this specimen translate into the identical CDR3. The J gene is TRBJ1-5, the V gene TRBV2; D gene ambiguous. Germline V gene data show CDR1 as SNHLY and CDR2 as FYNNEI. The CDR3 contains 12 residues. The V end was cut by 2 bases, the J end by 4 bases, with 3 bases between. The CDR3 DNA reads as TGTGCCAGCAGTGAACCGAATCAGCCCCAGCATTTT. Protein sequence: CASSEPNQPQHF.

V gene TRBV28 combines with J gene TRBJ1-2; a weak D match, TRBD1 (6 bases). CDR3 length: 13 residues. Per germline, CDR1 MDHEN and CDR2 SYDVKM. Trimming removed 4 bases from V and 4 bases from J, with 10 bases in between. CDR3 in DNA: TGTGCCAGCAGTTATACAGGGTTCTATGGCTACACCTTC. Its protein product is CASSYTGFYGYTF.

This clone turned up a few times. The chain combines TRBV4-1 with TRBJ1-2; perhaps TRBD1 as D (5 bases). The CDR3 runs to 18 residues. The V end lost 1 base, the J end lost 3 bases, and 21 bases lay between the germline ends. Germline V gives CDR1 MGHRA, CDR2 YSYEKL. CDR3 nucleotides: TGCGCCAGCAGCCAAGGTGGCAGGGTTCGTGGAATAGACTATGGCTACACCTTC. It codes for CASSQGGRVRGIDYGYTF.

The rearrangement joins TRBV5-4 to TRBJ2-2, with D possibly being TRBD1 (5 bases). The CDR3 sequence is 14 residues long. Germline loops: CDR1 SGHNT, CDR2 YYREEE (reference sequence). V lost 3 bases and J 3 bases, leaving 9 bases between the germline ends. The CDR3 spells CASSSGQDTGELFF. The CDR3 DNA is TGTGCCAGCAGCTCAGGGCAGGACACCGGGGAGCTGTTTTTT.